What follows are 2 T cell receptor beta chains derived from one specimen sequenced in a study of cytomegalovirus exposure and HLA in healthy donors. The PCR was carried out with 60 Vbeta primers and 13 Jbeta primers. The method was immunoSEQ multiplex PCR; TCRdb's version includes in-frame clones alone and lacks a portion of them. The table lists 200,000 to 250,000 clones, approximately 78% of them singletons. Sequenced material: PBMCs. All receptors derive from a boy between 5 and 17 years old in good health and CMV-seronegative.

This chain connects TRBV18 to TRBJ2-1; D gene unclear. V was trimmed by 0 bases and J by 8 bases, leaving 11 bases between them. The V gene's germline CDR1 is KGHSH and CDR2 LQKENI. The CDR3 sequence is 14 residues long. The CDR3 loop reads CASSPPPPLDEQFF. CDR3 sequence (DNA): TGTGCCAGCTCACCACCCCCCCCTCTCGATGAGCAGTTCTTC.

This clone was recorded once. The CDR3 sequence is CASSPRIARGASYEQYF. The CDR3 coding sequence is TGTGCCAGCAGCCCCCGAATCGCCCGAGGCGCCTCTTACGAGCAGTACTTC. This rearrangement joins TRBV7-9 to TRBJ2-7; D remains ambiguous. Germline V gene sequence: CDR1 SEHNR, CDR2 FQNEAQ (reference sequence). This CDR3 spans 17 amino acids. Trimming took 5 bases from V and 4 from J, leaving 24 bases between them.